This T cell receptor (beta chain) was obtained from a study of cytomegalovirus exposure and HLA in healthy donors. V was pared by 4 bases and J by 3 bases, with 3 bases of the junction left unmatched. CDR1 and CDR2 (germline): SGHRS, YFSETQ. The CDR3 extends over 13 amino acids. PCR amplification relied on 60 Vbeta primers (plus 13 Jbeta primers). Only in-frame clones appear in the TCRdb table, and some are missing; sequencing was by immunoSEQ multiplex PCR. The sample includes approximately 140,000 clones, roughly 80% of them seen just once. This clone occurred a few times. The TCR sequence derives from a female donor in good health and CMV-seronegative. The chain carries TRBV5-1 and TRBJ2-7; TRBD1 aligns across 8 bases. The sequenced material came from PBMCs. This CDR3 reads CASSRDRNYEQYF. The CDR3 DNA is TGCGCCAGCAGCCGGGACAGGAACTACGAGCAGTACTTC.